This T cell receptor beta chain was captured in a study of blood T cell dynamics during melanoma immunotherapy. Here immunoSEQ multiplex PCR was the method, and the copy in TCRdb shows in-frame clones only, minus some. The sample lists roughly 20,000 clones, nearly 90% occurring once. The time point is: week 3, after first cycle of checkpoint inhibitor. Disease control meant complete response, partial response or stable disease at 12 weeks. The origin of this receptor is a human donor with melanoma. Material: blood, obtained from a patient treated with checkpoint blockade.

CDR3 residues: CASSSGTGSSYEQYF. The CDR3 DNA is TGTGCCAGTAGTTCGGGGACTGGGAGCTCCTACGAGCAGTACTTC. This chain uses TRBV19 with TRBJ2-7, with a weak D call TRBD2 (6 bases). Trimming took off 5 bases at V and 0 bases at J, with 14 bases between the two ends. The CDR3 runs 15 residues. In germline, CDR1 is LNHDA, CDR2 SQIVND (reference sequence).